One and the same sample provided the 4 T cell receptor beta chains below, sequenced in a study of OX40 agonist ivuxolimab in advanced cancers. Method: immunoSEQ multiplex PCR; TCRdb's copy keeps in-frame clones and lacks some. Here the sample spans just under 75,000 clones, roughly 90% being singletons. The sample was CD4+ or CD8+ T cells sorted from blood, taken in a trial of the OX40 agonist ivuxolimab. Receptors were obtained from an adult with an advanced solid tumor such as melanoma, head and neck, liver or kidney cancer.

The V gene is TRBV6-6, the J gene TRBJ1-2; D not certain. CDR1 is MNHNY, CDR2 SVGAGI, per germline (reference sequence). This CDR3 has 11 amino acids. Trimming took 7 bases from V and 2 from J, leaving 5 bases between them. The CDR3 loop reads CASTGNYGYTF. CDR3 bases: TGTGCCAGCACCGGGAACTATGGCTACACCTTC.

The rearrangement uses TRBV10-3 and TRBJ1-1; possible D gene TRBD1, 5 bases. The germline V and J ends were trimmed by 0 bases and 7 bases, with 15 bases remaining between them. This CDR3 spans 15 amino acids. Germline-derived CDR1 and CDR2 are ENHRY and SYGVKD. CDR3 region: CAISESAQGVGEAFF. DNA for the CDR3: TGTGCCATCAGTGAGTCGGCGCAGGGAGTCGGTGAAGCTTTCTTT.

This chain uses TRBV10-1 with TRBJ2-7; possibly TRBD1 for D (5 bases). Trimming removed 4 bases from V and 6 bases from J, with 13 bases in between. Germline CDR1 is WNHNN and CDR2 is SYGVQD (reference sequence). This CDR3 comprises 13 residues. CDR3 in DNA: TGCGCCAGCAGTGGATCTAGTCAGGGCGAGCAGTACTTC. This sequence encodes CASSGSSQGEQYF.

For the CDR3, the DNA is TGTGCCTGGAACTCAGGGGGCGTTCAGCCCCAGCATTTT. Protein: CAWNSGGVQPQHF. The rearrangement joins TRBV30 to TRBJ1-5; 8 bases are shared with TRBD1. V was pared by 4 bases and J by 6 bases, with 5 bases of the junction left unmatched. This CDR3 has 13 amino acids. Germline V gene sequence: CDR1 GTSNPN, CDR2 SVGIG (reference sequence). The entire variable domain, with the rest obtained from reference TRBV30 and TRBJ1-5, is as follows: SQTIHQWPATLVQPVGSPLSLECTVEGTSNPNLYWYRQAAGRGLQLLFYSVGIGQISSEVPQNLSASRPQDRQFILSSKKLLLSDSGFYLCAWNSGGVQPQHFGDGTRLSIL.